The 26 T cell receptor beta chains below all came from one sample that was sequenced in a study of regulatory and conventional T cells in RAG deficiency listed by TCRdb under 2017. Before genomic DNA was extracted, regulatory T cells were isolated from blood as CD4+CD25-high CD127-low cells. Library prep was done by the immunoSEQ multiplex PCR assay. TCRdb re-hosts the immuneACCESS table, in-frame sequences only. Its copies lack some clones; in the studies checked, an unresolved V gene accounts for under half of them, and the cause for the rest is not known. This sample lists under 20,000 clones; over 80% were detected once. The ten largest clones take up about 1.5% of the sample. These records were also assigned to another study, of regulatory T cells. According to the second study: In the multiplex PCR, 52 forward TRBV primers and 13 reverse TRBJ primers were used, and assay-based and computational corrections were applied for amplification bias.

The sequenced material came from Tregs sorted from blood. These TCRs come from a human donor in good health.

This chain links TRBV7-3 with TRBJ2-7; 10 bases match TRBD2. V shed 2 bases and J 3 bases; nucleotides not matched to a gene: 10. Germline CDR1 SGHTA, CDR2 FQGTGA. The CDR3 is 17 residues long. The CDR3 loop is CASSLEASGSRFYEQYF. The CDR3 DNA reads as TGTGCCAGCAGCTTAGAGGCTAGCGGGAGCCGTTTCTACGAGCAGTACTTC. The full variable domain, with the rest looked up from reference TRBV7-3 and TRBJ2-7, is GAGVSQTPSNKVTEKGKYVELRCDPISGHTALYWYRQSLGQGPEFLIYFQGTGAADDSGLPNDRFFAVRPEGSVSTLKIQRTERGDSAVYLCASSLEASGSRFYEQYFGPGTRLTVT.

This clone has a handful of counts. J is TRBJ2-7 and V is TRBV5-1, with 9 positions matching TRBD1. V was pared by 4 bases and J by 3 bases, with 8 bases of the junction left unmatched. This CDR3 is 15 amino acids long. Per the germline V gene, CDR1 is SGHRS and CDR2 is YFSETQ. CDR3 DNA sequence: TGCGCCAGCAGCCTCGCGGGGACAGGGCTCTACGAGCAGTACTTC. Translating it yields CASSLAGTGLYEQYF.

The V and J genes are TRBV2 and TRBJ2-7, with D perhaps given as TRBD1 or TRBD2 (5 bases each). V lost 6 bases, J lost 4 bases, and 10 bases lay in between. In germline, CDR1 is SNHLY, CDR2 FYNNEI. The CDR3 is 12 amino acids. For the CDR3, the DNA is TGTGCCAGCAGGGGACGGGTTTACGAGCAGTACTTC. Its translation: CASRGRVYEQYF.

This clone was found a few times. This rearrangement joins TRBV7-3 to TRBJ1-5; the D gene is possibly TRBD1 (6 bases). CDR1 is SGHTA, CDR2 FQGTGA, per germline. V dropped 6 bases and J dropped 2 bases, with 14 bases sitting between them. This CDR3 is 15 amino acids long. CDR3 residues: CASSPQGGGNQPQHF. The CDR3 bases are TGTGCCAGCAGTCCACAGGGTGGCGGCAATCAGCCCCAGCATTTT.

The V call is TRBV28, the J call TRBJ2-1, with D perhaps TRBD2 (6 bases). Germline CDR1 and CDR2: MDHEN and SYDVKM. The CDR3 spans 15 residues. V was trimmed by 5 bases and J by 3 bases, leaving 14 bases between them. The CDR3 sequence: CASSGDSGYYNEQFF. In nucleotides, the CDR3 is TGTGCCAGCAGTGGGGATAGCGGATACTACAATGAGCAGTTCTTC.

The V and J genes are TRBV27 and TRBJ2-2, with D possibly TRBD1 on 6 matching bases. Trimming stripped 3 bases from V and 3 bases from J, with 17 bases between. The length of the CDR3 is 17 residues. Germline CDR1 reads MNHEY; CDR2 reads SMNVEV (reference sequence). The CDR3 DNA sequence: TGTGCCAGCAGTTTCCCGTCTCGTGCAGGGGACACCGGGGAGCTGTTTTTT. Residues: CASSFPSRAGDTGELFF.

As to this clone: This sample also contains other DNA sequences that code for the same CDR3. The chain employs TRBV9 and TRBJ1-4; TRBD1 matches 8 bases. The V segment lost 0 bases and the J segment 7 bases; nucleotides outside the gene matches: 14. There are 18 residues in the CDR3. CDR1 is SGDLS, CDR2 YYNGEE, per germline. The CDR3 spells CASSVDVPHRGEGEKLFF. CDR3 DNA: TGTGCCAGCAGCGTAGACGTACCCCACAGGGGGGAGGGTGAAAAACTGTTTTTT.

This clone was recorded only once. The CDR3 region has the DNA TGTGCCAGCAGTTACTCGTTAGAGGGTAAAAACGAGCAGTACTTC. Protein sequence: CASSYSLEGKNEQYF. The chain carries TRBV6-5 and TRBJ2-7; the D gene is possibly TRBD2 (5 bases). The CDR3 is 15 amino acids. Trimming shortened V by 0 bases and J by 5 bases, and 14 bases separated the two germline ends. Germline CDR1 is MNHEY and CDR2 is SVGAGI.

The chain couples TRBV5-1 to TRBJ2-3, with 9 bases that match TRBD2. Unmatched junction bases numbered 6, after V lost 0 bases and J lost 4 bases. The CDR3 is made up of 16 amino acids. The germline V gene encodes CDR1 SGHRS and CDR2 YFSETQ. CDR3 nucleotides: TGCGCCAGCAGCTTGGTGGGCGGGGGGGCCGCAGATACGCAGTATTTT. It specifies CASSLVGGGAADTQYF.

The chain has TRBV5-5 and TRBJ1-6, with TRBD1 matching over 7 bases. CDR3 length: 15 amino acids. The V segment lost 4 bases and the J segment 4 bases; nucleotides outside the gene matches: 5. Germline V gene sequence: CDR1 SGHKS, CDR2 YYEKEE (reference sequence). CDR3 sequence reads: CASSLGTDYNSPLHF. The CDR3 region has the DNA TGTGCCAGCAGCCTAGGGACAGATTATAATTCACCCCTCCACTTT. Variable domain in full (rest from reference TRBV5-5 and TRBJ1-6): DAGVTQSPTHLIKTRGQQVTLRCSPISGHKSVSWYQQVLGQGPQFIFQYYEKEERGRGNFPDRFSARQFPNYSSELNVNALLLGDSALYLCASSLGTDYNSPLHFGNGTRLTVT.

The chain joins TRBV6-1 to TRBJ2-5, with 8 bases that match TRBD1. Germline values: CDR1 MNHNS, CDR2 SASEGT. V was pared by 7 bases and J by 4 bases, with 8 bases of the junction left unmatched. The CDR3 is made up of 14 amino acids. For the CDR3, the DNA is TGTGCCAGCACCCTCGACAGGGGTGGAGAGACCCAGTACTTC. Translation gives CASTLDRGGETQYF.

The count of this clone is one. The chain has TRBV25-1 and TRBJ2-1, with a tentative D call TRBD1 (5 bases). Germline loops: CDR1 MGHDK, CDR2 SYGVNS. The CDR3 is made up of 16 amino acids. V lost 3 bases and J 4 bases, leaving 16 bases between the germline ends. The CDR3 here is CASSDLTGLGYNEQFF. The CDR3 DNA follows: TGTGCCAGCAGTGATCTCACAGGATTGGGATACAATGAGCAGTTCTTC.

For this clone: Within the sample, other DNA sequences also encode this same CDR3. V gene TRBV7-2 combines with J gene TRBJ1-2; possible D gene TRBD1, 5 bases. Germline V CDR1 and CDR2: SGHTA, FQGNSA. V shed 4 bases and J shed 0 bases, with 12 bases lying between them. This CDR3 spans 15 amino acids. CDR3 nucleotide sequence: TGTGCCAGCAGCTCCCGGGTGGGACCTAACTATGGCTACACCTTC. Encoded protein: CASSSRVGPNYGYTF.

This rearrangement joins TRBV10-3 to TRBJ1-2; no firm D call. V lost 4 bases to trimming and J lost 7 bases, with 7 bases between them. Germline V gene lookup returns CDR1 ENHRY and CDR2 SYGVKD. The CDR3 is made up of 11 amino acids. CDR3 bases: TGTGCCATCAGTGGAGCTAGTGGCTACACCTTC. This gives the protein CAISGASGYTF.

This clone was recorded once. V is TRBV5-4 and J is TRBJ2-5; tentatively, D is TRBD1 (6 bases). The CDR3 runs 13 residues. Trimming left V 6 bases short and J 4 bases short, with 13 bases between. Germline V gene lookup returns CDR1 SGHNT and CDR2 YYREEE (reference sequence). The CDR3 nucleotides read TGTGCCAGCACATGGAAAGGGGGAGAGACCCAGTACTTC. Amino acid sequence: CASTWKGGETQYF.

The chain recombines TRBV25-1 with TRBJ2-3, with 8 bases identical to TRBD2. Germline loops: CDR1 MGHDK, CDR2 SYGVNS. The CDR3 contains 18 residues. The V segment lost 8 bases and the J segment 4 bases; nucleotides outside the gene matches: 20. In DNA form, the CDR3 reads TGTGCCAGCCTTCCGAGGGGCCTAGCGGGTGGACGCGCAGATACGCAGTATTTT. It specifies CASLPRGLAGGRADTQYF.

The rearrangement links TRBV4-1 to TRBJ2-1, with D perhaps matching TRBD2 (6 bases). The CDR3 has 15 amino acids. Germline CDR1 is MGHRA and CDR2 is YSYEKL. V lost 0 bases and J lost 11, with 17 bases in between. In DNA, the CDR3 is TGCGCCAGCAGCCAAGATGCGGACTACCGTAGTAAGCAGTTCTTC. Its protein product is CASSQDADYRSKQFF.

This clone has just one count. V and J are TRBV6-1 and TRBJ1-5; 7 bases align to TRBD1. After removal of 3 bases from V and 3 bases from J, the junction contained 8 bases not matched to a gene. The CDR3 length is 16 residues. Germline V gene data show CDR1 as MNHNS and CDR2 as SASEGT. CDR3 sequence: CASSEVIQGFNQPQHF. CDR3 DNA sequence: TGTGCCAGCAGTGAGGTGATACAGGGGTTCAATCAGCCCCAGCATTTT.

There are a few counts of this clone. The gene calls are TRBV19 and TRBJ1-6; 9 positions match TRBD1. CDR3 length: 16 amino acids. J lost 6 bases, V lost 6 bases, and 9 bases had no gene match. Germline lookup yields CDR1 LNHDA and CDR2 SQIVND (reference sequence). CDR3 residues: CASRQTGGRFNSPLHF. CDR3 bases: TGTGCCAGTAGGCAAACAGGGGGCAGGTTTAATTCACCCCTCCACTTT.

CDR3 nucleotides: TGTGCCAGTAGTATCGGGGTCGCGTTGAACACTGAAGCTTTCTTT. Translation: CASSIGVALNTEAFF. This chain uses TRBV19 with TRBJ1-1; unclear D gene. V lost 3 bases to trimming and J lost 0 bases, with 11 bases between them. Germline V gene lookup returns CDR1 LNHDA and CDR2 SQIVND (reference sequence). This CDR3 contains 15 residues.

This clone was observed once. The J gene is TRBJ2-3, the V gene TRBV14; D uncertain. CDR1 and CDR2 from the germline V gene are SGHDN and FVKESK. V gave up 0 bases and J gave up 7 bases, with 2 bases separating them. The CDR3 runs 11 residues. The CDR3: CASSQENTQYF. In DNA, the CDR3 is TGTGCCAGCAGCCAAGAAAATACGCAGTATTTT.

The chain joins TRBV21-1 to TRBJ2-1; no DNA check was done on the table's D call, TRBD2. TRBV21-1 is marked as a pseudogene. This CDR3 contains 17 residues. The CDR3 coding sequence is TGTGCCAGCAGCAAAACTGGCTATCGGGGCTCCTACAATGAGCAGTTCTTC. This encodes CASSKTGYRGSYNEQFF.

The chain uses TRBV14 and TRBJ2-3, with D uncertain. The CDR3 extends over 15 amino acids. The germline V gene has CDR1 SGHDN and CDR2 FVKESK. Trimming stripped 0 bases from V and 8 bases from J, with 15 bases between. The CDR3 region has the DNA TGTGCCAGCAGCCAAGATTCGACTCGCATGGGTACGCAGTATTTT. It encodes CASSQDSTRMGTQYF.

V usage is TRBV5-1 and J usage is TRBJ2-1, with D uncertain. V was trimmed by 3 bases and J by 0 bases, leaving 7 bases between them. Looked up from germline, CDR1 is SGHRS and CDR2 is YFSETQ. The length of the CDR3 is 14 residues. The CDR3 protein is CASSSRISYNEQFF. DNA for the CDR3: TGCGCCAGCAGCTCCCGGATCTCCTACAATGAGCAGTTCTTC. Full variable domain (rest looked up from reference TRBV5-1 and TRBJ2-1): KAGVTQTPRYLIKTRGQQVTLSCSPISGHRSVSWYQQTPGQGLQFLFEYFSETQRNKGNFPGRFSGRQFSNSRSEMNVSTLELGDSALYLCASSSRISYNEQFFGPGTRLTVL.

The chain carries TRBV19 and TRBJ2-1; 8 bases line up with TRBD2. With V trimmed by 3 bases and J by 9 bases, 10 bases remained unmatched. This CDR3 region has 15 residues. Germline V gives CDR1 LNHDA, CDR2 SQIVND (reference sequence). The CDR3 bases are TGTGCCAGTAGTATTACTAGCGGAAACCGAGGTGAGCAGTTCTTC. Protein sequence: CASSITSGNRGEQFF. The entire variable domain, with the rest obtained from reference TRBV19 and TRBJ2-1, is as follows: DGGITQSPKYLFRKEGQNVTLSCEQNLNHDAMYWYRQDPGQGLRLIYYSQIVNDFQKGDIAEGYSVSREKKESFPLTVTSAQKNPTAFYLCASSITSGNRGEQFFGPGTRLTVL.

The CDR3 here is CASSPGTSGSIAYNEQFF. DNA for the CDR3: TGCGCCAGCAGCCCCGGGACTAGCGGGAGTATAGCCTACAATGAGCAGTTCTTC. The chain carries TRBV10-1 and TRBJ2-1; TRBD2 agrees at 14 bases. Trimming at V came to 6 bases and at J to 2 bases, leaving 9 bases not matched to a gene. Germline lookup yields CDR1 WNHNN and CDR2 SYGVQD (reference sequence). The CDR3 is 18 amino acids.